The present TCR beta chain was sequenced within a study of beta chain features in type 1 diabetes. The isolated RNA, all of it, was reverse transcribed, so expressed TCRB transcripts were what got sequenced. Here immunoSEQ multiplex PCR was the method, and the copy in TCRdb shows in-frame clones only, minus some. The table has 240,000 or so clones, 25% to 35% seen once; the top ten hold roughly 4.1%. Trimming removed 5 bases from V and 1 base from J; junction bases left unmatched: 2. The CDR3 is made up of 13 amino acids. Per the germline V gene, CDR1 is KGHSH and CDR2 is LQKENI. This chain connects TRBV18 to TRBJ2-7, with 7 bases that match TRBD1. The sample comprised central memory CD4+ T cells from blood. The origin of this receptor is a man aged 25 to 40 in good health. The CDR3 nucleotides are TGTGCCAGCTCAACACAGGGGTCCTACGAGCAGTACTTC. Protein product: CASSTQGSYEQYF.